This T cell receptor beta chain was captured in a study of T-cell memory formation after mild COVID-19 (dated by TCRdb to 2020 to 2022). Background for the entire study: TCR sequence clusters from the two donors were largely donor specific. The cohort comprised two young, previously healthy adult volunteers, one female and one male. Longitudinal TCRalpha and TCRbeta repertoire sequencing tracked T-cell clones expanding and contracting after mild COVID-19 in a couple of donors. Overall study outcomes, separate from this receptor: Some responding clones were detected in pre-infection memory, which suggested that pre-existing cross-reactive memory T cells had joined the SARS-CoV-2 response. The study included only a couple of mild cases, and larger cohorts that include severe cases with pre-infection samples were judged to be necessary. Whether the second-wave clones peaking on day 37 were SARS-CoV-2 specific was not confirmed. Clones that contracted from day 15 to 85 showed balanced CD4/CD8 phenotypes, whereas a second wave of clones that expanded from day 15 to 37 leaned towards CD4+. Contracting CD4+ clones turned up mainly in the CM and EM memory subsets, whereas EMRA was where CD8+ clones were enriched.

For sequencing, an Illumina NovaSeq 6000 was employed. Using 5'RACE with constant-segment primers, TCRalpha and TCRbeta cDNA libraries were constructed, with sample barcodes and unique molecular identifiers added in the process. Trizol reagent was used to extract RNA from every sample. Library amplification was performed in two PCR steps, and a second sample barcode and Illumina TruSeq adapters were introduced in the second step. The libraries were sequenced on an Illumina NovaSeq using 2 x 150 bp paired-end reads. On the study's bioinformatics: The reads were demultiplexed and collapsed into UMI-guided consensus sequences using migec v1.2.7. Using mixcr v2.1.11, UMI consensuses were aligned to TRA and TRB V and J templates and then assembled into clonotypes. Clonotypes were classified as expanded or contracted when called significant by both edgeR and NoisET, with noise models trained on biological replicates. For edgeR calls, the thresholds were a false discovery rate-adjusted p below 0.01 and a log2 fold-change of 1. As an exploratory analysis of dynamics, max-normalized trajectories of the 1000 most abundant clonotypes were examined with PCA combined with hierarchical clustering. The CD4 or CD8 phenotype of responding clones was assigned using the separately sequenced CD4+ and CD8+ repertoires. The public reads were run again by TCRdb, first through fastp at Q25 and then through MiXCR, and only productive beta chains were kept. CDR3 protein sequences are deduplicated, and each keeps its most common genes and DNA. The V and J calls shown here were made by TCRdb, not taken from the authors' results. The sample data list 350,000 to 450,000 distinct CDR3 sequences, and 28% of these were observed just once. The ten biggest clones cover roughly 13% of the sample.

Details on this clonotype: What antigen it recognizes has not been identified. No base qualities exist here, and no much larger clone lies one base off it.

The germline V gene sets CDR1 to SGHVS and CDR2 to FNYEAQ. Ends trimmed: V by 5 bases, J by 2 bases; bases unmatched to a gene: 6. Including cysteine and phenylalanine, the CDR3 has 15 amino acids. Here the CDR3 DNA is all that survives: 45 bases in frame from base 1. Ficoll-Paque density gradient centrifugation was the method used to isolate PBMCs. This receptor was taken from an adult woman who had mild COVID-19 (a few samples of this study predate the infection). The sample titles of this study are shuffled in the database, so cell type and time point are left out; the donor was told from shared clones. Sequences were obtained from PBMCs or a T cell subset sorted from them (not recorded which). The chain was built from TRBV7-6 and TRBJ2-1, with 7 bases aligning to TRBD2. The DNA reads TGTGCCAGCAGCCGTAGACTAGCCACCTACAATGAGCAGTTCTTC. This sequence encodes CASSRRLATYNEQFF.